This T cell receptor (beta chain) stems from a study of blood T cell repertoires in COVID-19. Study context: The United States, Italy and Spain supplied acute and convalescent COVID-19 samples. T cells, B-cell-depleted T cells, or PBMCs provided the cDNA or gDNA that served as material.

CDR3 size: 18 residues. Germline CDR1 SGDLS, CDR2 YYNGEE. V trimming: 2 bases; J trimming: 5 bases; junction bases outside the gene matches: 14. This clone was picked up one time. Per the original methods: Reference gene primer amplification gave estimated nucleated cell counts. The table came from immunoSEQ multiplex PCR; TCRdb's copy has only in-frame clones and leaves some out. V, J and clone size derive from that table, while D and trimming were established from the DNA sequence. The data contain under 250,000 clones, 84% of them singletons. The chain joins TRBV9 to TRBJ2-3; 10 bases are a match to TRBD2. Sequencing was performed on peripheral blood. The sequence came from a man in his fifties or sixties with acute or convalescent COVID-19. Here the CDR3 DNA reads TGTGCCAGCAGCGTGTCGGGACTAGCGCCCTTCCAGGGAGATACGCAGTATTTT. Residues: CASSVSGLAPFQGDTQYF.